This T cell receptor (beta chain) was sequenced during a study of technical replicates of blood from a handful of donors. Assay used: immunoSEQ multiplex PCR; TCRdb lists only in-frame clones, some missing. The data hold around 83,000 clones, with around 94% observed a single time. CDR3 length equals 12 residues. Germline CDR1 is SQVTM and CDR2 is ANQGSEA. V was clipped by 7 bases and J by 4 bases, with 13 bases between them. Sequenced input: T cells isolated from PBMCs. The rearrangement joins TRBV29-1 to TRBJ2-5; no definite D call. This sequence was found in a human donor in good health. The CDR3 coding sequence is TGCAGCGCTGCCCCAGAGGCAGAGACCCAGTACTTC. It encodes CSAAPEAETQYF.